This TCR beta chain was obtained from a study of blood T cell repertoires in COVID-19. Study processing details: Nucleated cell counts were estimated from reference gene primer amplification. Libraries were prepared by immunoSEQ multiplex PCR; TCRdb keeps only in-frame clonotypes and omits some of them. From that table come the V and J calls and clone size; the DNA was used to work out D and trimming. The data show about 420,000 clones, about 90% seen once. Trimming at V came to 0 bases and at J to 7 bases, leaving 7 bases not matched to a gene. CDR1 is LGHDT, CDR2 YNNKEL, per germline (reference sequence). CDR3 size: 16 residues. Seattle patients were enrolled during active infection and followed longitudinally.

This TCR was sampled from a young man with COVID-19, enrolled during active disease. Material for sequencing was peripheral blood. This sequence joins TRBV3-1 (or the pseudogene TRBV3-2) and TRBJ2-1; 9 nucleotides align to TRBD1. The CDR3 region is CASSQELRQGGNEQFF. Written as DNA, the CDR3 is TGTGCCAGCAGCCAAGAATTACGACAGGGGGGGAATGAGCAGTTCTTC.